This T cell receptor beta chain was identified in a study of blood T cell repertoires in COVID-19. V shed 0 bases and J 2 bases; nucleotides not matched to a gene: 4. CDR1 and CDR2 (germline): KGHDR, SFDVKD. CDR3 size: 17 residues. Authors' analysis steps: Estimated nucleated cell counts came from reference gene primer amplification. Data came from immunoSEQ multiplex PCR; TCRdb stores just in-frame clones and leaves some out. From that table come the V and J calls and clone size; the DNA was used to work out D and trimming. There are 400,000 to 550,000 clones in the sample; 80% to 90% occur only once, and approximately 4.5% lies in the top ten.

The chain links TRBV24-1 to TRBJ2-5, with 11 positions matching TRBD2. The TCR comes from a woman younger than 45 with acute or convalescent COVID-19. Sequencing input: peripheral blood. The CDR3 spells CATSDLQTSGGQETQYF. Written as DNA, the CDR3 is TGTGCCACCAGTGATTTGCAAACTAGCGGGGGACAAGAGACCCAGTACTTC.